This record looks at one T cell receptor beta chain sequence and its context. Its recognized antigen is unknown. No quality values exist for individual bases; no much larger clone is one base distant. In total, just over 650 healthy bone marrow donors made up the cohort. At the time of sampling, all cohort members were nominally healthy, though unrecorded immune exposures were likely present. The donor tested CMV seronegative, placing the donor among the 300 to 450 seronegative members of the cohort. Every donor gave a peripheral blood sample, and the peripheral blood mononuclear cells from that sample were used for TCR beta sequencing. The Qiagen DNeasy Blood Extraction Kit was used to extract genomic DNA from the blood cell samples. This entry is derived from a study of cytomegalovirus exposure and HLA in healthy donors (dated by TCRdb to about 2017). Regarding the study in general: According to an earlier analysis of several hundred of the donors, 200 million or so T cells yielded roughly 100 million unique TCR beta sequences and around 300 Gb of sequence data. A handful of DR-DQ haplotypes were handled as single units for association and clustering because linkage in the cohort was strong. An early release that covered some 630 HLA-typed donors contained around 330 gigabases of sequencing data and tens of millions of unique TCR sequences. Rather than using new phenotypic data, the later analysis identified candidate immune exposures from TCR beta sequences and from how often those sequences occurred across donors. Alongside the repertoire data, information on donor age, sex, ethnicity and CMV serostatus was compiled. A later genetic analysis took genome-wide SNP genotypes for about 65% of the 666 donors and used that subset as a discovery cohort. Typing coverage varied by locus: 629-630 donors for A, B, C, DRB1 and DQB1; approximately 500 for DQA1; approximately 610 for DPA1; roughly 450 for DPB1. Every discovery cohort repertoire had been produced on one sequencing platform. A later analysis re-examined previously published TCR beta repertoires from roughly 650 donors and added high-resolution HLA genotyping to investigate patterns of TCR occurrence. The study aimed to test whether cataloging public T cell receptors could reveal signatures of past pathogen exposure. On average, roughly 240,000 unique TCR beta nucleotide sequences were sequenced per donor among 300 to 500 genotyped donors of the cohort, with around 19% of those sequences being non-productive. To predict cytomegalovirus infection status, the study combined high-throughput TCR immunosequencing, statistical association of individual TCRs with disease status, and machine learning. Along with the roughly 710-subject first cohort, a separate validation cohort of 120 different subjects was used. An earlier analysis of around 540 of the donors applied high-throughput TCR beta sequencing to assess whether each TCR beta V gene segment acted as functional or pseudogenic. The T cell repertoires of several hundred subjects were profiled by immunosequencing and related to cytomegalovirus serostatus. HLA typing covered class I and class II loci at four-digit resolution. Among the roughly 390 genotyped donors, more than 70% belonged to the genetic ancestry cluster associated with self-reported Caucasian donors. Summary of the overall study and its limitations: Broadly in line with IMGT annotations, most TCR beta V segments showed up in productive rearrangements about 90% or about 30% of the time in an earlier analysis of approximately 640 of the donors. Assigning TCR associations to individual alleles was difficult when HLA alleles, especially DR and DQ, strongly co-occurred. A later analysis reported that several top co-occurrence clusters appeared linked to parvovirus B19, influenza, CMV and Epstein-Barr virus. At a false discovery rate of 0.05, a later analysis linked roughly 17,000 TCR beta sequences to specific HLA alleles. Because counts were too low, roughly 16 rarely observed V segments, including chromosome 9 orphons, were left out of the earlier analysis of 587 of the donors. According to a later analysis, TCR association rates differed among HLA loci, with DRB1 alleles showing the most associated TCRs and HLA-C alleles showing the fewest. Because HLA typing was missing for some donors at each locus, association tests included only the typed subset. The only immune exposure information available for the cohort was CMV serostatus. Most TCR sequences were observed very rarely across donors, whereas some public TCRs were present in many individuals. According to the authors, the approach could potentially be generalized to other disease states and immunological phenotypes. Sequencing depth was assumed to be roughly uniform across donors in the presence/absence analyses, though that assumption may not hold. This cohort had only TCR beta chains sequenced, and the lack of alpha or paired-chain data limited which features could be detected. A further reported finding was that TCR beta sequences accurately predicted the HLA-A and HLA-B alleles for most subjects in the first cohort. In the study, around 150 TCR beta chains were listed as associated with cytomegalovirus. Cytomegalovirus status was reported to be diagnosed by the classifier with high specificity and sensitivity in both the original and validation cohorts. In a later analysis, most CMV-associated TCR beta chains were found to appear HLA-restricted, with HLA associations seemingly driven largely by CMV exposure. Three of the identified cytomegalovirus-associated TCR beta chains were confirmed in vitro to be specific for cytomegalovirus antigens. Some IMGT-functional V segments, including TRBV6-2 and TRBV6-3, could not be distinguished by the 87-base-pair reads and were therefore excluded. An association between a missense DCLRE1C variant and V-gene and J-gene trimming of TCR beta chains was found in a later genetic analysis and replicated in an independent cohort. The sequencing pipeline was judged likely to have produced a cluster of highly shared sequence variants as a technical artifact. A later analysis found that HLA-associated TCR beta chains were more clonally expanded and had lower generation probabilities than equally common non-associated chains. Linkage disequilibrium might explain the correlated functional status among segregating V segments, but an unknown experimental factor could not be excluded. Compared with the approximately 670-donor mean, donors in an Asian-associated ancestry cluster had fewer N-insertions in productive TCRs, according to a later genetic analysis.

V is pared back by 5 bases and J by 3 bases, with 14 bases lying between the germline termini. From its cysteine to its phenylalanine, the CDR3 spans 14 amino acids. Only CDR3 DNA is held: 42 bases, read in frame from base 1. According to the germline V gene (reference sequence), CDR1 reads LNHDA and CDR2 reads SQIVND. Library prep was done by the immunoSEQ multiplex PCR assay. A mixture of 60 forward primers for TCR Vbeta segments and 13 reverse primers for TCR Jbeta segments was used in the multiplex PCR. Amplification of the CDR3 region of rearranged TCR beta genes was performed with a multiplex PCR assay on genomic DNA. The Illumina HiSeq System was used to sequence the amplified TCR beta libraries as 87-base-pair reads. For the original study's pipeline: A later analysis tallied 75 million to 85 million unique TCR beta chains across the approximately 670 repertoires, and about 10 million of those chains were shared by two or more donors. Raw reads were error-corrected and collapsed into unique sequences by a nearest-neighbor algorithm in which closely related sequences were merged to remove PCR and sequencing errors. V, D and J gene segments were assigned by aligning CDR3 sequences to IMGT reference sequences. Each retained sequence needed at least a six-nucleotide match to both a V gene segment and a J gene segment. Rearrangements were classified as productive when the CDR3 lacked stop codons and remained in frame with V and J, and all other rearrangements were classified as non-productive. CDR3 was defined by IMGT convention, running from the second conserved V-encoded cysteine to the conserved J-encoded phenylalanine. The earlier analysis of about 640 of the donors excluded any sequence lacking an unambiguous match to a single V gene segment. In an earlier analysis of 587 of the donors, V segments were called functional above 56.7% productive rearrangements and were called segregating when the between-donor standard deviation exceeded 5%. A statistical classification framework was developed to diagnose cytomegalovirus status using the catalog of TCR beta chain sequences. V and J gene assignment, in a later analysis, came from comparing TCR nucleotide sequences with IMGT/GENE-DB human TR gene sequences. Using the TCRdist pipeline, a later analysis assigned CDR3 sequences along with most-parsimonious VDJ recombination scenarios. In a later analysis, each TCR beta chain was defined by its CDR3 amino acid sequence together with its V-gene family, and reads lacking a unique V-gene family were excluded. To address suspected cross-contamination and a sequencing artifact, a later analysis removed over 500 highly shared, low-generation-probability nucleotide sequences. In a later analysis, a clonal expansion index was calculated for each public chain from normalized within-repertoire ranks of inferred template counts. A later analysis computed generation probabilities with a VDJ recombination model fitted to out-of-frame rearrangements, and checked the results against IGoR. A later analysis scored TCR-TCR, TCR-HLA and TCR-CMV co-occurrence with hypergeometric tests, applying a repertoire-size bias correction to TCR pairs. To estimate false discovery rates, a later analysis permuted the HLA or CMV assignments 20 times. A later analysis grouped co-occurring TCRs with DBSCAN, adding TCRdist sequence similarity when clustering within HLA-allele-positive subsets. Co-occurrence clustering excluded repertoires with fewer than 30,000 or more than 120,000 public chains, plus five with anomalous nucleotide sharing. Here the immuneACCESS table is served through TCRdb, limited to in-frame sequences with V and J called. Missing clones are a known gap in these copies; in checked studies unresolved V genes cover under half, and the rest lacks a known reason. That table gives V, J and clone size, and the DNA gave D and trimming. Counted in this sample were some 180,000 clones; around 80% of them appeared once. The ten most abundant clones make up around 1.5% of the sample.

Sample: PBMCs. Recombination joined TRBV19 with TRBJ2-7; TRBD2 is a weak D gene call, 6 bases matching. The origin of this receptor is a man aged 18 to 30 in good health and CMV-seronegative. The sequenced DNA: TGTGCCAGTAGTCCTGGGAGGACTAACTACGAGCAGTACTTC. Translated, this is CASSPGRTNYEQYF.